These T cell receptor beta chains were read from a single sample in a study of tumor T cells in aggressive B-cell lymphoma. Here immunoSEQ multiplex PCR was the method, and the copy in TCRdb shows in-frame clones only, minus some. The sample has approximately 4,300 clones, more than 65% seen once. The sequencing sample was made of tumor tissue. These receptors originate from an adult with diffuse large B cell lymphoma. Each CDR3 is given without its conserved first and last residue. The order of the fields is J gene, V gene, CDR3 protein.

j_gene: TRBJ1-2; v_gene: TRBV29-1; CDR3aa: SVGDRVGNGYT
j_gene: TRBJ2-5; v_gene: TRBV25-1; CDR3aa: ASSELGRGQETQY
j_gene: TRBJ2-7; v_gene: TRBV28; CDR3aa: ASSLTGTYEQY
j_gene: TRBJ2-5; v_gene: TRBV4-3; CDR3aa: ASSQGLAVQETQY
j_gene: TRBJ1-1; v_gene: TRBV10-1; CDR3aa: ASSERSAGTEAF
j_gene: TRBJ1-5; v_gene: TRBV28; CDR3aa: ASSLGGQGEQPQH
j_gene: TRBJ1-5; v_gene: TRBV2; CDR3aa: ASSEGIQGASPQH
j_gene: TRBJ2-7; v_gene: TRBV7-9; CDR3aa: ASSQGGGRRYEQY
j_gene: TRBJ1-5; v_gene: TRBV27; CDR3aa: ASSARQGPNQPQH
j_gene: TRBJ2-2; v_gene: TRBV4-3; CDR3aa: ASSQRSGTGATGELF
j_gene: TRBJ1-3; v_gene: TRBV6-1; CDR3aa: ASSGQLSGNTIY
j_gene: TRBJ2-1; v_gene: TRBV9; CDR3aa: ASSVALAGYNEQF
j_gene: TRBJ1-1; v_gene: TRBV30; CDR3aa: ALSQLTVGTEAF
j_gene: TRBJ2-2; v_gene: TRBV7-9; CDR3aa: ASSPPGQLNTGELF
j_gene: TRBJ1-6; v_gene: TRBV19; CDR3aa: ASSPMGTGGLRTLH
j_gene: TRBJ1-2; v_gene: TRBV28; CDR3aa: ASSSPGTGKGGYT